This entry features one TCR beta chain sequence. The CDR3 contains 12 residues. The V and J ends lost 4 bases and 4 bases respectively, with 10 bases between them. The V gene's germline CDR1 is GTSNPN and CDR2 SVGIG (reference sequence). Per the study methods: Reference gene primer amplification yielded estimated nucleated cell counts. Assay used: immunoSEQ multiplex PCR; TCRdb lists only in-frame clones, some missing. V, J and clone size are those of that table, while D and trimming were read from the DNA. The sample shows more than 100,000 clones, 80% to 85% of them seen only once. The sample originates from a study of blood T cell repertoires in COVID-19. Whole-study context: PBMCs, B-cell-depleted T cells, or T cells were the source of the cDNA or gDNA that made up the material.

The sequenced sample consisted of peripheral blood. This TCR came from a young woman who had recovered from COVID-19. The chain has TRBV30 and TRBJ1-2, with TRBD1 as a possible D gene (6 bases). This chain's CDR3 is CAWIPDSYGYTF. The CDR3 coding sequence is TGTGCCTGGATCCCGGACAGCTATGGCTACACCTTC.